The 15 T cell receptor beta chains in this list originate from one sample, sequenced in a study of T-cell reconstitution after alpha-beta-depleted transplantation in children. Unique molecular identifiers were built into the TCRbeta library. TCRdb fed the PCR reads into MiXCR, producing one record per CDR3 protein. The data hold about 830,000 distinct CDR3 sequences, with roughly 15% observed a single time. The sequenced sample was PBMCs, mostly from graft donor cells, obtained 360 days after TCRalphabeta/CD19-depleted stem cell transplant. Receptors originate from a male patient under 18 who had a stem cell transplant for acute lymphoblastic leukemia, so the T cells may come from the graft donor.

CDR3: CASTTSGRGHQTQYF. The CDR3 DNA sequence: TGTGCCAGCACCACTAGCGGGAGGGGCCATCAGACCCAGTACTTC. The genes are TRBV2 and TRBJ2-5, with TRBD2 identical over 13 bases. The CDR3 sequence is 15 residues long. Trimming at V came to 7 bases and at J to 6 bases, leaving 8 bases not matched to a gene. In germline, CDR1 is SNHLY, CDR2 FYNNEI.

This clonotype was observed at least ten times. This chain connects TRBV27 to TRBJ1-1, with 7 bases matching TRBD1. CDR3 length: 15 residues. V dropped 2 bases and J dropped 1; count of bases not matched to a gene: 4. Germline lookup yields CDR1 MNHEY and CDR2 SMNVEV (reference sequence). In DNA, the CDR3 is TGTGCCAGCAGTTTACGCAGGGGGACGAACACTGAAGCTTTCTTT. Its translation: CASSLRRGTNTEAFF.

This clonotype was seen only a few times. V gene TRBV30 combines with J gene TRBJ2-3, with 9 bases matching TRBD1. The trim removed 1 base at V and 2 bases at J, leaving 7 bases unmatched. The CDR3 consists of 16 residues. Germline V gives CDR1 GTSNPN, CDR2 SVGIG (reference sequence). The CDR3 is CAWSADRGGFTDTQYF. As DNA, the CDR3 is TGTGCCTGGAGTGCCGACAGGGGGGGATTCACAGATACGCAGTATTTT.

V usage is TRBV29-1 and J usage is TRBJ2-7; 9 positions agree with TRBD2. Germline CDR1 is SQVTM and CDR2 is ANQGSEA. This CDR3 has 14 residues. The trim removed 4 bases at V and 0 bases at J, leaving 4 bases unmatched. CDR3 nucleotides: TGCAGCGTTGTAGGACTAGCGAGCTCCTACGAGCAGTACTTC. The encoded protein is CSVVGLASSYEQYF.

The chain couples TRBV19 to TRBJ2-2; 10 bases are shared with TRBD2. The CDR3 is 16 amino acids. CDR1 LNHDA and CDR2 SQIVND come from the germline V gene (reference sequence). V was pared by 6 bases and J by 1 base, with 5 bases of the junction left unmatched. The CDR3 bases are TGTGCCAGTAGAACCTTAGCGGGAGGGAACACCGGGGAGCTGTTTTTT. Its protein product is CASRTLAGGNTGELFF.

A few counts support this clonotype. The rearrangement links TRBV4-2 to TRBJ1-4; D is ambiguous. V gave up 4 bases and J gave up 5 bases, with 14 bases separating them. This CDR3 spans 15 amino acids. The germline CDR1 and CDR2 sequences are LGHNA and YNFKEQ. CDR3 sequence: CASSPHGNNNEKLFF. The CDR3 DNA reads as TGTGCCAGCAGCCCCCACGGGAACAACAATGAAAAACTGTTTTTT.

This clonotype was seen once. This rearrangement joins TRBV29-1 to TRBJ2-7, with D tentatively TRBD2 (6 bases). This CDR3 region has 15 residues. Trimming cost V 5 bases and J 0 bases, with 17 bases left between them. The germline CDR1 and CDR2 sequences are SQVTM and ANQGSEA. This chain's CDR3 is CSVHFSGRSSYEQYF. In DNA form, the CDR3 reads TGCAGCGTTCACTTTAGCGGTCGTTCCTCCTACGAGCAGTACTTC.

This clonotype was observed a handful of times. The chain recombines TRBV6-5 with TRBJ1-5; TRBD1 agrees at 9 bases. This CDR3 spans 15 amino acids. CDR1 is MNHEY and CDR2 is SVGAGI in the germline V gene. Trimming removed 5 bases from V and 5 bases from J; junction bases left unmatched: 7. DNA of the CDR3: TGTGCCAGCAGTCCGACAGGGGGGATTTATCAGCCCCAGCATTTT. Translated: CASSPTGGIYQPQHF.

This clonotype was recorded a few times. The chain joins TRBV27 to TRBJ2-1; 13 nucleotides align to TRBD2. Germline V gene lookup returns CDR1 MNHEY and CDR2 SMNVEV (reference sequence). The CDR3 runs to 13 residues. V lost 6 bases to trimming and J lost 9 bases; unmatched junction nucleotides: 2. This CDR3 is CASSGLAGVEQFF. CDR3 DNA sequence: TGTGCCAGCAGCGGACTAGCGGGAGTTGAGCAGTTCTTC.

This chain connects TRBV24-1 to TRBJ2-3, with 12 bases identical to TRBD2. The CDR3 spans 16 residues. Trimming took 4 bases from V and 5 from J; bases not matched to a gene: 6. Germline CDR1 KGHDR, CDR2 SFDVKD. The CDR3 bases are TGTGCCACCAGTGACCCGACTAGCGGGAGTAAAGATACGCAGTATTTT. This encodes CATSDPTSGSKDTQYF.

The J gene is TRBJ2-7, the V gene TRBV5-1; 7 bases are a match to TRBD2. Trimming at V came to 6 bases and at J to 3 bases, leaving 9 bases not matched to a gene. Germline CDR1 and CDR2: SGHRS and YFSETQ. The CDR3 has 14 amino acids. CDR3 protein: CASKSGEPFYEQYF. The CDR3 DNA is TGCGCCAGCAAAAGCGGGGAGCCCTTCTACGAGCAGTACTTC.

In regard to this clonotype: Its ends do not fully match the called genes, so a read error is possible. This chain uses TRBV7-9 with TRBJ1-2, with D possibly TRBD1 on 5 matching bases. The CDR3 is made up of 16 amino acids. Germline loops: CDR1 SEHNR, CDR2 FQNEAQ (reference sequence). CDR3 sequence reads: CASSSRPNRLNYGYTF. The CDR3 region has the DNA TGTGCCAGTAGCTCCCGACCGAACAGGCTTAACTATGGCTACACCTTC.

This clonotype was observed at least ten times. V gene TRBV12-3 or TRBV12-4 combines with J gene TRBJ2-2; TRBD1 aligns across 7 bases. The CDR3 covers 18 residues. V was pared by 5 bases and J by 8 bases, with 20 bases of the junction left unmatched. The CDR3 here is CASSEGQSPNPWGGELFF. Here the CDR3 DNA reads TGTGCCAGCAGTGAGGGACAGTCCCCCAATCCCTGGGGTGGGGAGCTGTTTTTT.

CDR3 coding DNA: TGTGCCAGCAGCTTAACGGCGGGAGCTCGCCAAGAGACCCAGTACTTC. Amino acids: CASSLTAGARQETQYF. The rearrangement links TRBV7-3 to TRBJ2-5; 7 nucleotides line up with TRBD2. Germline V gene sequence: CDR1 SGHTA, CDR2 FQGTGA. J lost 1 base, V lost 0 bases, and 5 bases had no gene match. There are 16 residues in the CDR3.

There are a few counts of this clonotype. V usage is TRBV12-3 or TRBV12-4 and J usage is TRBJ2-7; 13 bases are a match to TRBD2. This CDR3 has 15 amino acids. V dropped 5 bases and J dropped 6; count of bases not matched to a gene: 7. The DNA for the CDR3 is TGTGCCAGCAGTATCGGACTAGCGGGAGCAAGCGAGCAGTACTTC. Encoded protein: CASSIGLAGASEQYF.